The TCR beta chain described here comes from a study of cytotoxic CD8 clonotypes in ibrutinib-treated CLL. Study summary: Recorded responses included 24 partial and 2 complete; following median roughly 70 months, approximately 14 stayed remitted and roughly 12 progressed.

Depths of 1 in 200,000 to 1 in 1 million T cells were the sequencing target. Some clones are missing from TCRdb's copy, which holds only in-frame ones; the method was immunoSEQ multiplex PCR. The sample holds tens of thousands of clones, about two thirds seen once. In germline, CDR1 is SEHNR, CDR2 FQNEAQ (reference sequence). This CDR3 is built from 11 residues. V lost 10 bases, J lost 3 bases, and 9 bases lay in between. Study outcomes and limitations: Sample timing was unmatched between remission and later-progressing patients; lymph nodes unstudied.

Worth noting for this clone: Antigen: not known.

V gene TRBV7-9 combines with J gene TRBJ1-1, with D possibly matching TRBD1 (6 bases). This material consisted of PBMCs, taken after 12 months of ibrutinib treatment. The sequence derives from a human donor with chronic lymphocytic leukemia. This CDR3 reads CAIGGHTEAFF. CDR3 bases: TGTGCCATCGGGGGGCACACTGAAGCTTTCTTT.